One and the same sample provided the 23 T cell receptor beta chains below, sequenced in a study of cytomegalovirus exposure and HLA in healthy donors (dated by TCRdb to 2016 to 2017). Receptor amplification or capture employed the immunoSEQ multiplex PCR assay. TCRdb took this table from immuneACCESS and kept in-frame rearrangements with V and J called. Such tables lack part of the clones; where checked against another copy, unresolved V genes explain under half of the gap, and the rest is unexplained. The sample table holds around 190,000 clones, of which approximately 86% were seen once. The ten largest make up approximately 7.7% of the sample. The sample taken for sequencing was PBMCs. These receptors were collected from a young man in good health and CMV-seropositive.

Written as DNA, the CDR3 is TGTGCCAGCAGCGTCCCCGGACTAGCTGGGGAGCTGTTTTTT. Translating it yields CASSVPGLAGELFF. V and J are TRBV5-4 and TRBJ2-2; 8 bases align to TRBD2. The CDR3 is 14 residues long. Unmatched junction bases numbered 7, after V lost 4 bases and J lost 8 bases. CDR1 and CDR2 from the germline V gene are SGHNT and YYREEE (reference sequence).

CDR3 sequence (DNA): TGTGCCAGCAGTTACGGCACAGGGGGTGAAGCTTTCTTT. Amino acids: CASSYGTGGEAFF. The gene calls are TRBV6-5 and TRBJ1-1; TRBD1 agrees at 8 bases. This CDR3 spans 13 amino acids. V shed 2 bases, J shed 7 bases, and the junction held 3 bases outside the gene matches. Germline V CDR1 and CDR2: MNHEY, SVGAGI.

The chain uses TRBV11-3 and TRBJ1-2; TRBD1 might be the D (5 bases). Trimming pared 1 base from V and 3 bases from J, leaving 12 bases between. CDR3 length: 15 amino acids. Germline V CDR1 and CDR2: SGHNT, YENEEA. The CDR3 sequence: CASSLGGRGDYGYTF. The CDR3 DNA reads TGTGCCAGCAGCTTAGGGGGGAGAGGCGACTATGGCTACACCTTC.

The sample holds a few counts of this clone. This chain's CDR3 is CASSVDGQTHYGYTF. DNA for the CDR3: TGTGCCAGCAGCGTAGATGGTCAGACTCACTATGGCTACACCTTC. The V and J genes are TRBV9 and TRBJ1-2, with no clear D. The CDR3 is made up of 15 amino acids. Germline V gene sequence: CDR1 SGDLS, CDR2 YYNGEE. V lost 0 bases, J lost 3 bases, and 12 bases lay in between. Using reference TRBV9 and TRBJ1-2 for the parts outside the CDR3, the full variable domain is DSGVTQTPKHLITATGQRVTLRCSPRSGDLSVYWYQQSLDQGLQFLIQYYNGEERAKGNILERFSAQQFPDLHSELNLSSLELGDSALYFCASSVDGQTHYGYTFGSGTRLTVV.

The chain combines TRBV9 with TRBJ2-2; D not certain. Per germline, CDR1 SGDLS and CDR2 YYNGEE. V was shortened by 3 bases and J by 1 base, with 1 base between the two germline ends. This CDR3 is 12 amino acids long. The CDR3 nucleotides read TGTGCCAGCAGCGAGAACACCGGGGAGCTGTTTTTT. It translates to CASSENTGELFF.

V gene TRBV9 combines with J gene TRBJ2-7; D tentatively fits TRBD1 or TRBD2 (5 bases each). CDR1 and CDR2 (germline): SGDLS, YYNGEE. This CDR3 region has 16 residues. V was shortened by 0 bases and J by 0 bases, with 13 bases between the two germline ends. The CDR3 reads CASSVGIGTSSYEQYF. The CDR3 coding sequence is TGTGCCAGCAGCGTAGGTATAGGGACGAGCTCCTACGAGCAGTACTTC. The whole variable domain, filled in from reference TRBV9 and TRBJ2-7, reads DSGVTQTPKHLITATGQRVTLRCSPRSGDLSVYWYQQSLDQGLQFLIQYYNGEERAKGNILERFSAQQFPDLHSELNLSSLELGDSALYFCASSVGIGTSSYEQYFGPGTRLTVT.

This sequence joins TRBV9 and TRBJ1-6; D gene ambiguous. The CDR3 extends over 16 amino acids. Germline assignment: CDR1 SGDLS and CDR2 YYNGEE. V lost 5 bases and J 0 bases, leaving 12 bases between the germline ends. In DNA form, the CDR3 reads TGTGCCAGCAGGCCCGAGGGTAGCTCCTATAATTCACCCCTCCACTTT. This translates into CASRPEGSSYNSPLHF.

The CDR3 sequence: CASSPWRGAQNEQFF. The CDR3, as DNA: TGCGCCAGCAGTCCCTGGCGGGGGGCACAAAATGAGCAGTTCTTC. The V and J genes are TRBV5-1 and TRBJ2-1; 8 bases map to TRBD2. Germline trimming cut 5 bases from V and 7 bases from J; bases unmatched to any gene: 11. Per the germline V gene, CDR1 is SGHRS and CDR2 is YFSETQ. CDR3 length: 15 amino acids.

The chain combines TRBV9 with TRBJ1-1; the D gene is possibly TRBD1 (5 bases). Trimming took off 3 bases at V and 3 bases at J, with 21 bases between the two ends. Germline V gene sequence: CDR1 SGDLS, CDR2 YYNGEE. There are 17 residues in the CDR3. CDR3 loop: CASSASGPKTRDTEAFF. The CDR3 nucleotides read TGTGCCAGCAGCGCCTCGGGACCTAAAACCAGGGACACTGAAGCTTTCTTT.

J is TRBJ2-7 and V is TRBV7-6; 10 bases are shared with TRBD2. CDR3 size: 16 residues. Germline V gene sequence: CDR1 SGHVS, CDR2 FNYEAQ. J gave up 3 bases and V 1 base, and 6 bases lay outside the gene matches. This CDR3 is CASSLGSSGGNYEQYF. CDR3 bases: TGTGCCAGCAGCTTAGGGTCTAGCGGGGGCAACTACGAGCAGTACTTC.

Written as DNA, the CDR3 is TGCGCCAGCAGCCAGCCGGGACTTGGGGATGAGGGGCAGTACTTC. It yields the protein CASSQPGLGDEGQYF. The chain links TRBV4-1 to TRBJ2-7, with D possibly TRBD2 on 6 matching bases. V gave up 3 bases and J gave up 9 bases, with 21 bases separating them. Germline CDR1 and CDR2: MGHRA and YSYEKL. There are 15 residues in the CDR3.

This chain links TRBV29-1 with TRBJ2-7, with 9 bases matching TRBD1. Per germline, CDR1 SQVTM and CDR2 ANQGSEA. The CDR3 contains 13 residues. V lost 7 bases and J lost 7; bases outside the gene matches: 11. The CDR3 reads CSGRTGEDREQYF. The CDR3 DNA sequence: TGCAGCGGGCGGACAGGGGAGGATCGAGAGCAGTACTTC.

The chain is built from TRBV6-1 and TRBJ2-7, with 10 nucleotides matching TRBD1. Losses at the gene ends were 4 bases for V and 3 bases for J; bases not matched to a gene: 3. The CDR3 length is 14 residues. Germline V gives CDR1 MNHNS, CDR2 SASEGT. Written as DNA, the CDR3 is TGTGCCAGCAGTGGAGGGACAGGGGACTACGAGCAGTACTTC. Protein: CASSGGTGDYEQYF.

The chain is built from TRBV6-5 and TRBJ2-7; D might be TRBD2 (6 bases). CDR3 length: 15 amino acids. CDR1 MNHEY and CDR2 SVGAGI come from the germline V gene. The V and J ends lost 4 bases and 6 bases respectively, with 19 bases between them. CDR3 sequence reads: CASSSAGSSVREQYF. CDR3 sequence (DNA): TGTGCCAGCAGTTCGGCCGGGAGTTCTGTGCGCGAGCAGTACTTC.

CDR3: CASGTFSTDTQYF. CDR3 nucleotide sequence: TGTGCCAGCGGCACTTTTAGCACAGATACGCAGTATTTT. The rearrangement links TRBV2 to TRBJ2-3; no definite D call. V lost 8 bases to trimming and J lost 0 bases, with 9 bases between them. Germline CDR1 is SNHLY and CDR2 is FYNNEI. The length of the CDR3 is 13 residues.

The chain joins TRBV6-1 to TRBJ1-5, with TRBD1 matching over 9 bases. The CDR3 is made up of 18 amino acids. The V gene end was trimmed by 2 bases and the J gene end by 6 bases; junction bases not matched to a gene: 14. Germline V lookup: CDR1 MNHNS, CDR2 SASEGT. In nucleotides, the CDR3 is TGTGCCAGCAGTGAAACCAGATGGGACAGGGACGATCGTCAGCCCCAGCATTTT. This codes for CASSETRWDRDDRQPQHF.

This chain uses TRBV11-1 with TRBJ1-2, with D unresolved. The CDR3 consists of 14 residues. V lost 0 bases, J lost 8 bases, and 13 bases lay in between. Germline CDR1 reads SGHAT; CDR2 reads FQDESV (reference sequence). The CDR3 DNA is TGTGCCAGCAGCTTAGCGAGGGCAGGAGGCGGCTACACCTTC. It specifies CASSLARAGGGYTF.

The chain has TRBV6-6 and TRBJ1-2; tentatively, D is TRBD1 (6 bases). The CDR3 consists of 14 residues. The V end lost 4 bases, the J end lost 5 bases, and 14 bases lay between the germline ends. From germline, CDR1 is MNHNY and CDR2 SVGAGI (reference sequence). The CDR3 reads CASSLRQGMYGYTF. The CDR3 DNA reads as TGTGCCAGCAGTTTGCGTCAGGGGATGTATGGCTACACCTTC.

In its sample, this clone was seen once. The chain uses TRBV14 and TRBJ2-7; maybe TRBD1 (6 bases). Germline CDR1 reads SGHDN; CDR2 reads FVKESK. The CDR3 has 17 amino acids. The V and J ends lost 0 bases and 5 bases respectively, with 20 bases between them. DNA of the CDR3: TGTGCCAGCAGCCAAGACTGGGGGCACATTCGAAGGGACGAGCAGTACTTC. This encodes CASSQDWGHIRRDEQYF.

This clone was observed a handful of times. V gene TRBV11-3 combines with J gene TRBJ1-5, with a possible D match to TRBD1 (5 bases). Trimming removed 5 bases at V and 5 bases at J, with 10 bases between. CDR1 and CDR2 from the germline V gene are SGHNT and YENEEA. The CDR3 is made up of 13 amino acids. The CDR3 is CASSPGHHQPQHF. The CDR3 nucleotides read TGTGCCAGCAGCCCCGGACACCATCAGCCCCAGCATTTT.

CDR3 DNA sequence: TGTGCCAGCAGCCCGACTAGCGGGAGGGTCACCGGGGAGCTGTTTTTT. This sequence encodes CASSPTSGRVTGELFF. The chain combines TRBV5-6 with TRBJ2-2; 14 bases line up with TRBD2. Trimming took 4 bases from V and 4 from J; bases not matched to a gene: 3. The CDR3 extends over 16 amino acids. Germline V gene lookup returns CDR1 SGHDT and CDR2 YYEEEE.

The chain has TRBV4-1 and TRBJ2-2; 12 bases match TRBD2. The ends lost 3 bases at V and 4 bases at J; junction bases unmatched: 9. The CDR3 length is 18 residues. CDR1 is MGHRA, CDR2 YSYEKL, per germline. CDR3 sequence reads: CASSHGLAGSPGTGELFF. In DNA form, the CDR3 reads TGCGCCAGCAGCCACGGACTAGCGGGATCCCCGGGCACCGGGGAGCTGTTTTTT.

The chain uses TRBV29-1 and TRBJ1-1; D ambiguous. The V gene lost 5 bases and the J gene lost 1 base, with 11 bases spanning the gap. CDR3 length: 13 amino acids. CDR1 and CDR2 (germline): SQVTM, ANQGSEA. The CDR3 region is CSVLDLGNTEAFF. CDR3 nucleotide sequence: TGCAGCGTTTTAGACTTGGGGAACACTGAAGCTTTCTTT.